These T cell receptor beta chains were read from a single sample in a study of OX40 agonist ivuxolimab in advanced cancers. The data were produced by immunoSEQ multiplex PCR, yet TCRdb's version contains in-frame clones alone and is incomplete. The sample holds fewer than 20,000 clones, roughly 92% seen once. This specimen consisted of CD4+ or CD8+ T cells sorted from blood, obtained in a trial of the OX40 agonist ivuxolimab. These receptor sequences come from an adult with an advanced solid tumor such as melanoma, head and neck, liver or kidney cancer. Both conserved end residues are part of each CDR3. Each record gives: D gene, J gene, V gene, clone size, CDR3 DNA, CDR3 protein. The D gene is left open where the match is weak. A clone size is listed for some rows: how often the clone was seen (once, few, many), or a class if it is expanded.

-,TRBJ1-5,TRBV5-6,-,TGTGCCAGCAGCTTGACAGGGAGCAATCAGCCCCAGCACTTT,CASSLTGSNQPQHF
-,TRBJ2-1,TRBV28,-,TGTGCCAGCAGGCCTACAGGGTCCGATGAGCAGTTCTTC,CASRPTGSDEQFF
-,TRBJ2-7,TRBV28,-,TGTGCCAGCAGTCCCCCCCTTAGTAGCGGATTCAGCTCCTACGAGCAGTACTTC,CASSPPLSSGFSSYEQYF
TRBD1,TRBJ2-6,TRBV11-2,-,TGTGCCAGCAGCTTAGCTAGACAGGGGAGCTCTGGGGCCAACGTCCTGACTTTC,CASSLARQGSSGANVLTF
-,TRBJ1-6,TRBV7-9,-,TGTGCCAGCAGCTTATCAGAGAGTAATTCACCCCTCCACTTT,CASSLSESNSPLHF
-,TRBJ1-1,TRBV19,once,TGTGCCAGTAGTATAGTAGGGCCCAGCACTGAAGCTTTCTTT,CASSIVGPSTEAFF
-,TRBJ1-4,TRBV2,-,TGTGCCAGCAGTGTAGGACTGGGACTGTTTTTT,CASSVGLGLFF
-,TRBJ2-3,TRBV11-3,-,-,CASRSTSGRDTQYF
-,TRBJ2-7,TRBV9,-,TGTGCCAGCAGCAGGGGGGACAGCCTGTACGAGCAGTACTTC,CASSRGDSLYEQYF
TRBD2,TRBJ2-1,TRBV27,-,TGTGCCAGCCTCGAGGTAGCGGGAGGGTCTAATGAGCAGTTCTTC,CASLEVAGGSNEQFF
TRBD2,TRBJ2-3,TRBV28,-,TGTGCCAGCAGTTCTAGCGGGCTCACAGATACGCAGTATTTT,CASSSSGLTDTQYF
-,TRBJ2-7,TRBV27,-,TGTGCCAGCAGTCACGGGCCTAAATACGAGCAGTACTTC,CASSHGPKYEQYF
-,TRBJ2-7,TRBV27,once,TGTGCCAGCAGTCCCCATCGGGGGGCTTCATACGAGCAGTACTTC,CASSPHRGASYEQYF
-,TRBJ2-3,TRBV10-2,-,TGCGCCAGCAGTGAGGGCAGTTCCATAACAGATACGCAGTATTTT,CASSEGSSITDTQYF
-,TRBJ2-7,TRBV5-4,-,TGTGCCAGCAGGACGGTTCTGAATGCCGAGCAGTACTTC,CASRTVLNAEQYF
-,TRBJ2-7,TRBV27,-,TGTGCCAGCAGTTTAGGTGGCGGGAGGGACAGGGAGCAGTACTTC,CASSLGGGRDREQYF
-,TRBJ2-5,TRBV5-1,-,TGCGCCAGCAGCTTGGTGGGGGAGACCCAGTACTTC,CASSLVGETQYF
TRBD2,TRBJ2-7,TRBV2,-,TGTGCCAGCAGCCAGGGACTAGCGGGAGGGCCCTACGAGCAGTACTTC,CASSQGLAGGPYEQYF
-,TRBJ2-4,TRBV6-1,-,TGTGCCACCCGGGTGTCTGGGGACATTCAGTACTTC,CATRVSGDIQYF
-,TRBJ2-3,TRBV29-1,-,TGCAGCGTTGACGGGATCGGGGGTACGGTAGATACGCAGTATTTT,CSVDGIGGTVDTQYF
-,TRBJ2-3,TRBV10-2,-,TGCGCCAGTCAATTGACGGGTGCCCCAGATACGCAGTATTTT,CASQLTGAPDTQYF
TRBD1,TRBJ2-1,TRBV7-8,-,TGTGCCAGCATCCTAGCTGGTAACAGGGGCGAGCAGTTCTTC,CASILAGNRGEQFF
-,TRBJ1-2,TRBV25-1,-,TGTGCCAGCAGTGTAATGGGAGGCTATGGCTACACCTTC,CASSVMGGYGYTF
-,TRBJ1-1,TRBV28,-,TGTGCCAGCAGTTTGGACGGTGACGGGGCTTTCTTT,CASSLDGDGAFF
-,TRBJ2-7,TRBV6-6,-,TGTGCCAGCAGTCCAAATCCGTACGAGCAGTACTTC,CASSPNPYEQYF
TRBD2,TRBJ2-7,TRBV9,-,TGTGCCAGCAGCCCCCTTGGTAGCGGGAGTCTGGACGAGCAGTACTTC,CASSPLGSGSLDEQYF
TRBD1,TRBJ2-7,TRBV5-8,-,TGTGCCAGCAGCCCAACAGGGGGACTTGGGTACGAGCAGTACTTC,CASSPTGGLGYEQYF
-,TRBJ1-1,TRBV6-1,-,TGTGCCAGCAGTGAATACACTGAAGCTTTCTTT,CASSEYTEAFF
-,TRBJ2-7,TRBV2,-,TGTGCCAGCGATCAAGACCACGAGCAGTACTTC,CASDQDHEQYF
-,TRBJ2-7,TRBV20-1,-,TGCAGTGCTAGAATCGTTTGGGAGCAGTACTTC,CSARIVWEQYF
TRBD2,TRBJ2-1,TRBV2,-,TGTGCCAGCAGTGGTATGGGCGGGGGGGAAAATGAGCAGTTCTTC,CASSGMGGGENEQFF
TRBD2,TRBJ2-1,TRBV7-6,-,TGTGCCAGCAGCTTAGAGAGTAGTATAGGCGGGAGATCCAATGAGCAGTTCTTC,CASSLESSIGGRSNEQFF
-,TRBJ2-3,TRBV15,-,TGTGCCACCAGGAGACGAGGGGGGATTGATACGCAGTATTTT,CATRRRGGIDTQYF